This entry lists 2 T cell receptor beta chains sequenced from one sample in a study of blood T cell repertoires in COVID-19. The protocol was immunoSEQ multiplex PCR, while the TCRdb copy is restricted to in-frame clones and leaves out a portion. The top ten hold approximately 5% of the sample, which has about 130,000 clones, more than 75% seen once. Sequenced input: peripheral blood. These receptors were collected from a man between 60 and 75 years old with COVID-19, enrolled during active disease.

This chain joins TRBV6-1 and TRBJ2-5; TRBD2 matches 14 bases. Germline V CDR1 and CDR2: MNHNS, SASEGT. The CDR3 totals 19 residues. With 0 bases clipped from V and 5 bases from J, the junction kept 11 bases outside the gene matches. CDR3 residues: CASSEARTGTSGSRETQYF. Here the CDR3 DNA reads TGTGCCAGCAGTGAAGCGAGGACCGGGACTAGCGGGAGTCGGGAGACCCAGTACTTC.

The V gene is TRBV3-1 (or the pseudogene TRBV3-2), the J gene TRBJ2-3; D remains ambiguous. Between the trimmed V and J ends, which lost 1 base and 4 bases, there was a span of 6 bases. CDR3 length: 13 amino acids. Per germline, CDR1 LGHDT and CDR2 YNNKEL (reference sequence). CDR3 amino acids: CASSQGVADTQYF. DNA for the CDR3: TGTGCCAGCAGCCAAGGTGTCGCAGATACGCAGTATTTT.